Below, 12 T cell receptor beta chains from the same sample are listed, as sequenced in a study of CD8+ T cells in alopecia areata. Extraction and reverse transcription of RNA yielded cDNA as the sequencing template. Profiled with immunoSEQ multiplex PCR; TCRdb holds only in-frame clones, not every one. The data hold under 250,000 clones, with roughly 66% observed a single time. Specified treatment: oral pan-JAK inhibitor, 5-10 mg twice daily. The sample here was CD4+ T cells sorted from blood, taken at week 44, from a patient treated with tofacitinib. The receptors shown here come from a human donor with alopecia areata.

This chain joins TRBV7-3 and TRBJ2-5, with D perhaps TRBD1 or TRBD2 (5 bases each). The CDR3 consists of 18 residues. V dropped 3 bases and J dropped 5 bases, with 25 bases sitting between them. Looked up from germline, CDR1 is SGHTA and CDR2 is FQGTGA. CDR3 sequence: CASSFYSGPLTPRETQYF. CDR3 DNA sequence: TGTGCCAGCAGCTTCTATTCGGGACCACTCACTCCGCGGGAGACCCAGTACTTC.

This chain links TRBV14 with TRBJ2-1; D ambiguous. Germline V gene data show CDR1 as SGHDN and CDR2 as FVKESK. Trimming cost V 3 bases and J 7 bases, with 7 bases left between them. CDR3 length equals 12 residues. CDR3 bases: TGTGCCAGCAGCCAGCTGGGGAATGAGCAGTTCTTC. Translating it yields CASSQLGNEQFF.

This chain links TRBV4-3 with TRBJ2-1; 12 nucleotides align to TRBD2. Per germline, CDR1 LGHNA and CDR2 YSLEER. The CDR3 is 16 amino acids. After removal of 3 bases from V and 3 bases from J, the junction contained 3 bases not matched to a gene. The CDR3 DNA sequence: TGCGCCAGCAGCCACCTAGCGGGGGGGAACTACAATGAGCAGTTCTTC. Amino acids: CASSHLAGGNYNEQFF.

This clone was counted between two and nine times. The V gene is TRBV27, the J gene TRBJ2-7, with D possibly matching TRBD2 (5 bases). Trimming left V 2 bases short and J 2 bases short, with 13 bases between. CDR1 MNHEY and CDR2 SMNVEV come from the germline V gene (reference sequence). The CDR3 is made up of 15 amino acids. The CDR3 nucleotides are TGTGCCAGCAGTTTAGGGCTAGCTTCTACCTACGAGCAGTACTTC. Protein: CASSLGLASTYEQYF.

This sequence joins TRBV4-3 and TRBJ1-5; D unclear. Trimming took 0 bases from V and 6 from J, leaving 12 bases between them. Germline-derived CDR1 and CDR2 are LGHNA and YSLEER. The CDR3 totals 15 residues. CDR3 sequence reads: CASSQDPGWGQPQHF. The CDR3 nucleotides read TGCGCCAGCAGCCAAGATCCGGGTTGGGGTCAGCCCCAGCATTTT.

This clone was picked up a small number of times. The chain links TRBV11-2 to TRBJ2-1; D is perhaps TRBD2 (7 bases). Trimming removed 5 bases from V and 14 bases from J, with 16 bases in between. This CDR3 contains 12 residues. Germline CDR1 is SGHAT and CDR2 is FQNNGV. The CDR3 coding sequence is TGTGCCAGCAGCCCCCGGGGGGCTTTGAAGTTCTTC. Translation: CASSPRGALKFF.

The chain couples TRBV30 to TRBJ2-1; D is ambiguous. This CDR3 region has 12 residues. Trimming shortened V by 2 bases and J by 6 bases, and 8 bases separated the two germline ends. Per the germline V gene, CDR1 is GTSNPN and CDR2 is SVGIG (reference sequence). CDR3 sequence: CAWSMQSNEQFF. The CDR3 nucleotides are TGTGCCTGGAGTATGCAGAGCAATGAGCAGTTCTTC. Drawing the rest from reference TRBV30 and TRBJ2-1, the complete variable domain is SQTIHQWPATLVQPVGSPLSLECTVEGTSNPNLYWYRQAAGRGLQLLFYSVGIGQISSEVPQNLSASRPQDRQFILSSKKLLLSDSGFYLCAWSMQSNEQFFGPGTRLTVL.

This clone turned up a few times. CDR3 DNA: TGTGCCAGCAGCTTAAGCCGCTACGAGCAGTACTTC. Residues: CASSLSRYEQYF. The J gene is TRBJ2-7, the V gene TRBV7-2; the D is unclear. The V end lost 2 bases, the J end lost 3 bases, and 5 bases lay between the germline ends. The germline V gene encodes CDR1 SGHTA and CDR2 FQGNSA. The CDR3 loop spans 12 amino acids.

V is TRBV30 and J is TRBJ1-2; D remains unclear. This CDR3 comprises 12 residues. Trimming removed 3 bases at V and 8 bases at J, with 13 bases between. Germline CDR1 and CDR2: GTSNPN and SVGIG (reference sequence). The CDR3 loop reads CAWSLRSGGYTF. The CDR3 DNA reads TGTGCCTGGAGCCTTCGTTCCGGAGGCTACACCTTC.

CDR3 amino acids: CASSPGSVSYNEQFF. The CDR3 region has the DNA TGTGCCAGCAGCCCCGGGTCGGTCTCCTACAATGAGCAGTTCTTC. The chain carries TRBV6-5 and TRBJ2-1; D is uncertain. Germline lookup yields CDR1 MNHEY and CDR2 SVGAGI. V lost 6 bases to trimming and J lost 0 bases, with 12 bases between them. The CDR3 length is 15 residues.

The chain has TRBV30 and TRBJ2-3; tentatively, D is TRBD2 (5 bases). The germline CDR1 and CDR2 sequences are GTSNPN and SVGIG (reference sequence). With 4 bases removed from V and 1 base from J, the gap between germline ends came to 15 bases. The CDR3 is 15 amino acids. CDR3 sequence: CAWTPGIGRTDTQYF. CDR3 in DNA: TGTGCCTGGACTCCCGGGATTGGACGCACAGATACGCAGTATTTT. The complete variable domain, with remaining parts taken from reference TRBV30 and TRBJ2-3, reads SQTIHQWPATLVQPVGSPLSLECTVEGTSNPNLYWYRQAAGRGLQLLFYSVGIGQISSEVPQNLSASRPQDRQFILSSKKLLLSDSGFYLCAWTPGIGRTDTQYFGPGTRLTVL.

The CDR3 bases are TGCGCCAGCAGCTCGGCGTGGACTGATACGGCTTTCTTT. Translating gives CASSSAWTDTAFF. The chain links TRBV5-1 to TRBJ1-1; D gene unclear. This CDR3 region has 13 residues. The germline V and J ends were trimmed by 3 bases and 11 bases, with 17 bases remaining between them. Germline V gives CDR1 SGHRS, CDR2 YFSETQ.